The 26 T cell receptor beta chains presented below share a single source sample, sequenced in a study of EBV T-cell therapy then PD-1 blockade in nasopharyngeal carcinoma. Measured with immunoSEQ multiplex PCR; TCRdb has only the in-frame clones, and not every one. This table has 15,000 to 20,000 clones, over 80% appearing once. Their recognized antigens are unknown. The sample's treatment: AdE1-LMPpoly-expanded autologous EBV-specific T-cell therapy followed by anti-PD-1 nivolumab. Sequencing used CD8+ T cells from blood, obtained at day 0 from a patient whose treatment included autologous EBV-specific T cells and nivolumab. Receptor source: a man in his forties with nasopharyngeal carcinoma.

The chain is built from TRBV5-1 and TRBJ2-2; no clear D gene. This CDR3 spans 14 amino acids. Trimming removed 5 bases from V and 2 bases from J, with 10 bases in between. Germline lookup yields CDR1 SGHRS and CDR2 YFSETQ. DNA of the CDR3: TGCGCCAGCAGGGTCCGGGTTAACACCGGGGAGCTGTTTTTT. Translation: CASRVRVNTGELFF. Looking up the rest from reference TRBV5-1 and TRBJ2-2 gives the full variable domain: KAGVTQTPRYLIKTRGQQVTLSCSPISGHRSVSWYQQTPGQGLQFLFEYFSETQRNKGNFPGRFSGRQFSNSRSEMNVSTLELGDSALYLCASRVRVNTGELFFGEGSRLTVL.

The chain couples TRBV6-1 to TRBJ2-7; D uncertain. Germline values: CDR1 MNHNS, CDR2 SASEGT. V was trimmed by 2 bases and J by 2 bases, leaving 10 bases between them. CDR3 length equals 14 residues. DNA for the CDR3: TGTGCCAGCAGTGAATTCCACGGACCCTACGAGCAGTACTTC. This encodes CASSEFHGPYEQYF.

This chain joins TRBV4-3 and TRBJ1-1; D remains unclear. The ends were cut back, 2 bases at V and 0 bases at J, with 10 bases in the middle. This CDR3 contains 15 residues. Germline loops: CDR1 LGHNA, CDR2 YSLEER. CDR3 DNA sequence: TGCGCCAGCAGCCAAAACGGTTTGATGAACACTGAAGCTTTCTTT. It yields the protein CASSQNGLMNTEAFF.

This chain connects TRBV9 to TRBJ2-5; 10 bases line up with TRBD1. The CDR3 extends over 16 amino acids. Germline assignment: CDR1 SGDLS and CDR2 YYNGEE. J was trimmed by 5 bases and V by 2 bases; bases with no gene match: 9. The CDR3 sequence is CASSVSRDRGFETQYF. In DNA, the CDR3 is TGTGCCAGCAGCGTTAGCCGGGACAGGGGTTTCGAGACCCAGTACTTC.

The V gene is TRBV4-2, the J gene TRBJ2-2; D is unclear. The CDR3 totals 15 residues. Looked up from germline, CDR1 is LGHNA and CDR2 is YNFKEQ. Trimming took off 0 bases at V and 6 bases at J, with 11 bases between the two ends. This chain's CDR3 is CASSQEGSEAGELFF. The CDR3 bases are TGTGCCAGCAGCCAAGAGGGCTCCGAGGCCGGGGAGCTGTTTTTT.

The rearrangement joins TRBV9 to TRBJ1-2; 9 bases fit TRBD1. Germline lookup yields CDR1 SGDLS and CDR2 YYNGEE. CDR3 length: 14 residues. The ends lost 3 bases at V and 7 bases at J; junction bases unmatched: 7. CDR3 sequence: CASSAVGQGLGYTF. The CDR3 region has the DNA TGTGCCAGCAGCGCGGTGGGACAGGGCCTTGGCTACACCTTC. Using reference TRBV9 and TRBJ1-2 for the parts outside the CDR3, the full variable domain is DSGVTQTPKHLITATGQRVTLRCSPRSGDLSVYWYQQSLDQGLQFLIQYYNGEERAKGNILERFSAQQFPDLHSELNLSSLELGDSALYFCASSAVGQGLGYTFGSGTRLTVV.

This chain connects TRBV7-9 to TRBJ1-1; a possible D gene is TRBD1 (5 bases). CDR3 size: 18 residues. Between the trimmed V and J ends, which lost 8 bases and 0 bases, there was a span of 25 bases. Per the germline V gene, CDR1 is SEHNR and CDR2 is FQNEAQ (reference sequence). This CDR3 reads CASRPLRGSLNVNTEAFF. CDR3 bases: TGTGCCAGCCGTCCCCTGCGGGGGTCATTAAACGTGAACACTGAAGCTTTCTTT.

This clone was picked up a small number of times. The CDR3 DNA sequence: TGTGCCAGCAGCTTTACCCTGGGGGGCGCGTCTGAGCAGTTCTTC. Amino acids: CASSFTLGGASEQFF. J is TRBJ2-1 and V is TRBV7-3; perhaps D is TRBD1 or TRBD2 (6 bases each). Germline CDR1 is SGHTA and CDR2 is FQGTGA. This CDR3 contains 15 residues. Trimming took off 3 bases at V and 9 bases at J, with 18 bases between the two ends.

The V call is TRBV5-1, the J call TRBJ1-1; D may be TRBD1 (5 bases). The germline CDR1 and CDR2 sequences are SGHRS and YFSETQ. This CDR3 contains 19 residues. Deletions cut 0 bases from V and 1 base from J, with 22 bases between. CDR3 nucleotides: TGCGCCAGCAGCTTGGGGGTACGGGGGGTGGTAGTAAAGAACACTGAAGCTTTCTTT. This codes for CASSLGVRGVVVKNTEAFF.

The V and J genes are TRBV6-2 or TRBV6-3 and TRBJ1-1; D call uncertain. The CDR3 extends over 18 amino acids. Germline V gives CDR1 MNHEY, CDR2 SVGEGT. V lost 5 bases, J lost 1 base, and 23 bases lay in between. CDR3 nucleotide sequence: TGTGCCAGCAGTGCTACGATCTGGGCCCCCTTGGGGAACACTGAAGCTTTCTTT. It translates to CASSATIWAPLGNTEAFF.

The rearrangement joins TRBV9 to TRBJ2-3; D may correspond to TRBD1 or TRBD2 (5 bases each). V was trimmed by 6 bases and J by 6 bases, leaving 11 bases between them. CDR1 and CDR2 (germline): SGDLS, YYNGEE. CDR3 size: 12 residues. In DNA form, the CDR3 reads TGTGCCAGCAACGGGGCCGGGGATACGCAGTATTTT. This encodes CASNGAGDTQYF.

The rearrangement joins TRBV6-4 to TRBJ2-3; maybe TRBD1 (5 bases). CDR1 and CDR2 from the germline V gene are MRHNA and SNTAGT. The CDR3 covers 15 residues. Trimming cost V 0 bases and J 5 bases, with 12 bases left between them. The DNA of the CDR3 is TGTGCCAGCAGTGACTCGGCAGGGCGAGGAGATACGCAGTATTTT. Its protein product is CASSDSAGRGDTQYF.

This clone appeared once. This chain connects TRBV7-9 to TRBJ2-6; D gene unclear. This CDR3 comprises 17 residues. Per germline, CDR1 SEHNR and CDR2 FQNEAQ (reference sequence). V was clipped by 5 bases and J by 0 bases, with 14 bases between them. The DNA of the CDR3 is TGTGCCAGCAGCCCACCGAGTCGAAACTCTGGGGCCAACGTCCTGACTTTC. As protein: CASSPPSRNSGANVLTF.

The chain uses TRBV9 and TRBJ2-7; 10 positions agree with TRBD1. Looked up from germline, CDR1 is SGDLS and CDR2 is YYNGEE. This CDR3 has 15 residues. Unmatched junction bases numbered 5, after V lost 2 bases and J lost 3 bases. In nucleotides, the CDR3 is TGTGCCAGCAGCGTTAGTGACAGGGGGCTCTACGAGCAGTACTTC. It translates to CASSVSDRGLYEQYF.

The count of this clone is one. The V gene is TRBV6-5, the J gene TRBJ2-1; tentative D call: TRBD2 (7 bases). Germline loops: CDR1 MNHEY, CDR2 SVGAGI. The CDR3 is made up of 14 amino acids. Trimming stripped 5 bases from V and 7 bases from J, with 15 bases between. The CDR3 sequence is CASSPLGGGNEQFF. CDR3 bases: TGTGCCAGCAGTCCCTTAGGGGGGGGGAATGAGCAGTTCTTC.

V gene TRBV11-3 combines with J gene TRBJ2-7; D ambiguous. Trimming took 4 bases from V and 6 from J, leaving 7 bases between them. The germline CDR1 and CDR2 sequences are SGHNT and YENEEA. CDR3 size: 11 residues. The CDR3 is CASSSGGEQYF. CDR3 coding DNA: TGTGCCAGCAGCTCAGGTGGCGAGCAGTACTTC.

The chain uses TRBV4-1 and TRBJ1-5, with D tentatively TRBD1 (6 bases). This CDR3 region has 20 residues. Looked up from germline, CDR1 is MGHRA and CDR2 is YSYEKL. Trimming removed 3 bases at V and 6 bases at J, with 30 bases between. CDR3: CASSQAPPGSVLQGAQPQHF. CDR3 sequence (DNA): TGCGCCAGCAGCCAGGCCCCGCCCGGCAGCGTCCTACAGGGCGCTCAGCCCCAGCATTTT.

The chain uses TRBV5-5 and TRBJ1-2; 12 bases are a match to TRBD1. J lost 8 bases, V lost 4 bases, and 9 bases had no gene match. Germline assignment: CDR1 SGHKS and CDR2 YYEKEE (reference sequence). The CDR3 is made up of 15 amino acids. CDR3 DNA: TGTGCCAGCAGCATCCCGGGACAGGGGGCGGGAGGCTACACCTTC. Translating gives CASSIPGQGAGGYTF.

This clone occurred a few times. The chain has TRBV2 and TRBJ1-1; possible D gene TRBD1, 6 bases. The CDR3 contains 14 residues. V lost 5 bases and J 0 bases, leaving 10 bases between the germline ends. Germline V lookup: CDR1 SNHLY, CDR2 FYNNEI. In DNA form, the CDR3 reads TGTGCCAGCAGTCCGGGACATCTGAACACTGAAGCTTTCTTT. It codes for CASSPGHLNTEAFF.

The rearrangement links TRBV6-5 to TRBJ1-1; possible D gene TRBD1, 5 bases. V gave up 6 bases and J gave up 4 bases, with 9 bases separating them. Germline CDR1 and CDR2: MNHEY and SVGAGI. This CDR3 region has 12 residues. The CDR3 region has the DNA TGTGCCAGCAGATCGGGGGTCACTGAAGCTTTCTTT. Residues: CASRSGVTEAFF.

This clone is judged hyperexpanded. The V and J genes are TRBV19 and TRBJ2-7; possible D gene TRBD1, 5 bases. The CDR3 is 15 residues long. Germline V gene lookup returns CDR1 LNHDA and CDR2 SQIVND (reference sequence). Deletions cut 1 base from V and 6 bases from J, with 16 bases between. CDR3 region: CASSIVAQGFSEQYF. CDR3 nucleotide sequence: TGTGCCAGTAGTATAGTCGCCCAGGGTTTTTCCGAGCAGTACTTC.

V usage is TRBV12-3 or TRBV12-4 and J usage is TRBJ1-5, with D unclear. The CDR3 is 12 amino acids. With 6 bases removed from V and 9 bases from J, the gap between germline ends came to 12 bases. CDR3 in amino acids: CASSPQFVPQHF. CDR3 coding DNA: TGTGCCAGCAGCCCTCAATTCGTGCCCCAGCATTTT.

V gene TRBV12-3 or TRBV12-4 combines with J gene TRBJ1-2, with D perhaps matching TRBD1 (5 bases). Trimming took off 3 bases at V and 8 bases at J, with 13 bases between the two ends. The CDR3 consists of 13 residues. The CDR3 coding sequence is TGTGCCAGCAGTTTTCATGGGGGTTGGGGCTACACCTTC. Translating it yields CASSFHGGWGYTF.

V is TRBV14 and J is TRBJ1-3, with TRBD1 as a possible D gene (5 bases). This CDR3 has 14 amino acids. Trimming cost V 5 bases and J 1 base, with 9 bases left between them. The V gene's germline CDR1 is SGHDN and CDR2 FVKESK. The CDR3 spells CASSAGGSGNTIYF. As DNA, the CDR3 is TGTGCCAGCAGCGCCGGGGGTTCTGGAAACACCATATATTTT.

The chain has TRBV10-3 and TRBJ1-1; no definite D call. CDR1 and CDR2 (germline): ENHRY, SYGVKD. V dropped 8 bases and J dropped 4 bases, with 11 bases sitting between them. The length of the CDR3 is 12 residues. The DNA for the CDR3 is TGTGCCATCTCGAGCCGAGGCACTGAAGCTTTCTTT. This codes for CAISSRGTEAFF.

The rearrangement uses TRBV7-2 and TRBJ2-5; D unclear. V lost 6 bases, J lost 2 bases, and 13 bases lay in between. This CDR3 comprises 14 residues. In germline, CDR1 is SGHTA, CDR2 FQGNSA. The CDR3 DNA sequence: TGTGCCAGCAGGGAACCTGACTGGCAAGAGACCCAGTACTTC. This translates into CASREPDWQETQYF.